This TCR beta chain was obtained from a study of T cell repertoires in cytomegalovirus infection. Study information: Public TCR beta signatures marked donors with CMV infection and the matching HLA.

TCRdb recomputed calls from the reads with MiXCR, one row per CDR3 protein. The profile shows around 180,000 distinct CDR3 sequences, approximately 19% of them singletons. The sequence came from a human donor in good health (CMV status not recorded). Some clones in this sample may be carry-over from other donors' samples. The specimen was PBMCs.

CDR3 nucleotides: TGCAGTGCTAGAGGGACAGGGTACGAAAAACTGTTTTTT. Translation gives CSARGTGYEKLFF. The V call is TRBV20-1, the J call TRBJ1-4; 8 positions agree with TRBD1. Germline values: CDR1 DFQATT, CDR2 SNEGSKA (reference sequence). V shed 1 base, J shed 8 bases, and the junction held 3 bases outside the gene matches. The CDR3 length is 13 residues.